These 18 T cell receptor beta chains came from one sample sequenced in a study of T-cell memory formation after mild COVID-19. TCRdb called the 5' RACE reads again in MiXCR, with one record for every CDR3 protein. Of over 450,000 distinct CDR3 sequences listed, roughly 21% are singletons. Material: PBMCs or a T cell subset sorted from them (not recorded which). The receptors come from an adult woman who had mild COVID-19 (a few samples of this study predate the infection). Cell type and time point are not known.

The genes are TRBV5-1 and TRBJ1-4, with 8 nucleotides matching TRBD1. The CDR3 covers 16 residues. Germline V gene data show CDR1 as SGHRS and CDR2 as YFSETQ. The junction had 12 bases not matched to a gene; V was cut back by 5 bases and J by 6 bases. The CDR3 region has the DNA TGCGCCAGCAGGTCGACAGGGGCGCATATGGATGAAAAACTGTTTTTT. Its translation: CASRSTGAHMDEKLFF. Variable domain in full (rest from reference TRBV5-1 and TRBJ1-4): KAGVTQTPRYLIKTRGQQVTLSCSPISGHRSVSWYQQTPGQGLQFLFEYFSETQRNKGNFPGRFSGRQFSNSRSEMNVSTLELGDSALYLCASRSTGAHMDEKLFFGSGTQLSVL.

This clonotype was seen only a few times. This chain links TRBV5-5 with TRBJ2-7; D may be TRBD1 (6 bases). Trimming removed 0 bases from V and 2 bases from J, with 12 bases in between. Germline assignment: CDR1 SGHKS and CDR2 YYEKEE (reference sequence). This CDR3 contains 15 residues. The CDR3 coding sequence is TGTGCCAGCAGCTTGGGCCCAGGGGACACCTACGAGCAGTACTTC. It is translated as CASSLGPGDTYEQYF. Full variable domain (outside the CDR3, taken from reference TRBV5-5 and TRBJ2-7): DAGVTQSPTHLIKTRGQQVTLRCSPISGHKSVSWYQQVLGQGPQFIFQYYEKEERGRGNFPDRFSARQFPNYSSELNVNALLLGDSALYLCASSLGPGDTYEQYFGPGTRLTVT.

This rearrangement joins TRBV20-1 to TRBJ2-7; 11 positions match TRBD2. This CDR3 spans 13 amino acids. CDR1 is DFQATT, CDR2 SNEGSKA, per germline (reference sequence). Trimming removed 5 bases from V and 3 bases from J; junction bases left unmatched: 3. The CDR3 DNA reads as TGCAGTGCTCCTCTAGCGGGAGGCTACGAGCAGTACTTC. It yields the protein CSAPLAGGYEQYF.

The genes are TRBV7-9 and TRBJ2-3; TRBD2 is a possible D gene (6 bases). From germline, CDR1 is SEHNR and CDR2 FQNEAQ (reference sequence). Trimming took off 2 bases at V and 4 bases at J, with 16 bases between the two ends. The CDR3 extends over 16 amino acids. The CDR3 is CASSLSGGVPPDTQYF. CDR3 bases: TGTGCCAGCAGCTTATCCGGGGGAGTGCCCCCAGATACGCAGTATTTT.

The CDR3 is CASSFRTGGNAGELFF. The DNA for the CDR3 is TGTGCCAGCAGCTTCCGGACAGGGGGTAACGCCGGGGAGCTGTTTTTT. The chain carries TRBV7-9 and TRBJ2-2; 10 positions agree with TRBD1. Per germline, CDR1 SEHNR and CDR2 FQNEAQ (reference sequence). V trimming: 3 bases; J trimming: 6 bases; junction bases outside the gene matches: 7. This CDR3 is 16 amino acids long. The full variable domain, its missing parts supplied by reference TRBV7-9 and TRBJ2-2, is DTGVSQNPRHKITKRGQNVTFRCDPISEHNRLYWYRQTLGQGPEFLTYFQNEAQLEKSRLLSDRFSAERPKGSFSTLEIQRTEQGDSAMYLCASSFRTGGNAGELFFGEGSRLTVL.

V and J are TRBV7-9 and TRBJ1-4, with a possible D match to TRBD1 (5 bases). Germline lookup yields CDR1 SEHNR and CDR2 FQNEAQ (reference sequence). The CDR3 contains 15 residues. The germline V and J ends were trimmed by 7 bases and 8 bases, with 20 bases remaining between them. As DNA, the CDR3 is TGTGCCAGCACCCCACCCGGGGGAGGATCCGAAAAACTGTTTTTT. Translated: CASTPPGGGSEKLFF.

This clonotype was observed a handful of times. The CDR3 region is CASSLGTGGISPLHF. The DNA for the CDR3 is TGTGCCAGCAGCCTTGGGACAGGGGGAATTTCACCCCTCCACTTT. V gene TRBV25-1 combines with J gene TRBJ1-6, with 11 nucleotides matching TRBD1. CDR3 length: 15 amino acids. Germline V gene data show CDR1 as MGHDK and CDR2 as SYGVNS. With 6 bases clipped from V and 9 bases from J, the junction kept 7 bases outside the gene matches.

This clonotype was counted only a few times. The V and J genes are TRBV6-5 and TRBJ2-1; D could derive from TRBD1 or TRBD2 (7 bases each). This CDR3 region has 16 residues. Germline CDR1 reads MNHEY; CDR2 reads SVGAGI. Trimming cost V 1 base and J 6 bases, with 16 bases left between them. CDR3 loop: CASSYYGFRGGNEQFF. CDR3 DNA: TGTGCCAGCAGTTACTACGGTTTCAGGGGGGGCAATGAGCAGTTCTTC.

This clonotype has just a few counts. The chain couples TRBV5-6 to TRBJ2-2, with D uncertain. Between the trimmed V and J ends, which lost 0 bases and 1 base, there was a span of 10 bases. In germline, CDR1 is SGHDT, CDR2 YYEEEE. This CDR3 has 16 residues. The CDR3 spells CASSLEETWNTGELFF. The CDR3 region has the DNA TGTGCCAGCAGCTTGGAGGAGACCTGGAACACCGGGGAGCTGTTTTTT.

This clonotype was seen only a few times. CDR3 nucleotides: TGCGCCAGCAGCTTGACCACGGGTGGCGCCTACGAGCAGTACTTC. Translation gives CASSLTTGGAYEQYF. The V and J genes are TRBV5-1 and TRBJ2-7; the D is unclear. CDR3 length: 15 residues. V lost 1 base, J lost 2 bases, and 13 bases lay in between. CDR1 and CDR2 from the germline V gene are SGHRS and YFSETQ. The full variable domain, with the rest looked up from reference TRBV5-1 and TRBJ2-7, is KAGVTQTPRYLIKTRGQQVTLSCSPISGHRSVSWYQQTPGQGLQFLFEYFSETQRNKGNFPGRFSGRQFSNSRSEMNVSTLELGDSALYLCASSLTTGGAYEQYFGPGTRLTVT.

Concerning this clonotype: A much larger clone differs from this one at a single base, so this may be a read error. V is TRBV7-2 and J is TRBJ2-3; D possibly corresponds to TRBD2 (7 bases). CDR1 and CDR2 from the germline V gene are SGHTA and FQGNSA. The CDR3 has 14 residues. Here the CDR3 DNA reads TGTGCCAGAAGCTTAGGGGGGGGGCCAGATACGCAGTATTTT. Amino acid sequence: CARSLGGGPDTQYF.

There are a few counts of this clonotype. V gene TRBV29-1 combines with J gene TRBJ2-7, with D perhaps matching TRBD1 (5 bases). This CDR3 is 14 amino acids long. Germline V lookup: CDR1 SQVTM, CDR2 ANQGSEA. Trimming removed 0 bases at V and 5 bases at J, with 14 bases between. The CDR3 reads CSVEDPGKVNEQYF. The CDR3 DNA reads TGCAGCGTTGAAGATCCAGGGAAAGTGAACGAGCAGTACTTC.

This sequence joins TRBV6-5 and TRBJ1-1; maybe TRBD1 (6 bases). The V gene lost 0 bases and the J gene lost 6 bases, with 8 bases spanning the gap. The V gene's germline CDR1 is MNHEY and CDR2 SVGAGI. This CDR3 region has 13 residues. The CDR3 sequence: CASSYSGGAEAFF. The CDR3 nucleotides are TGTGCCAGCAGTTACTCGGGGGGCGCTGAAGCTTTCTTT.

In its sample, this clonotype was seen a few times. This chain connects TRBV7-9 to TRBJ1-1; D is unresolved. The CDR3 is made up of 14 amino acids. From germline, CDR1 is SEHNR and CDR2 FQNEAQ (reference sequence). V lost 1 base, J lost 5 bases, and 11 bases lay in between. The chain's CDR3 is CASSLDVWQTEAFF. The CDR3 nucleotides are TGTGCCAGCAGCTTAGACGTCTGGCAGACTGAAGCTTTCTTT.

This clonotype came up a few times. V gene TRBV9 combines with J gene TRBJ1-5, with D uncertain. V gave up 1 base and J gave up 4 bases, with 9 bases separating them. This CDR3 is built from 14 residues. The V gene's germline CDR1 is SGDLS and CDR2 YYNGEE. The DNA of the CDR3 is TGTGCCAGCAGCGTAACTGACAAGAATCAGCCCCAGCATTTT. Its translation: CASSVTDKNQPQHF.

This clonotype turned up a few times. J is TRBJ2-2 and V is TRBV20-1; 13 positions agree with TRBD2. CDR1 DFQATT and CDR2 SNEGSKA come from the germline V gene (reference sequence). V lost 5 bases to trimming and J lost 1 base; unmatched junction nucleotides: 4. There are 16 residues in the CDR3. The CDR3 nucleotides read TGCAGTGCTGTCCGACTAGCGGGGGGGAACACCGGGGAGCTGTTTTTT. This gives the protein CSAVRLAGGNTGELFF.

The rearrangement links TRBV7-8 to TRBJ2-5, with a possible D match to TRBD1 (5 bases). Looked up from germline, CDR1 is SGHVS and CDR2 is FQNEAQ. V was pared by 5 bases and J by 5 bases, with 15 bases between. The CDR3 is 14 residues long. The CDR3 loop reads CASSLTTVRETQYF. The CDR3 bases are TGTGCCAGCAGCCTTACGACAGTGCGGGAGACCCAGTACTTC.

The chain is built from TRBV20-1 and TRBJ2-7, with TRBD1 matching 7 bases. Looked up from germline, CDR1 is DFQATT and CDR2 is SNEGSKA (reference sequence). V shed 6 bases and J 2 bases; nucleotides not matched to a gene: 13. The CDR3 has 15 residues. CDR3 DNA: TGCAGTGCGGGCGCTAAGGGGGCTTCCACCTACGAGCAGTACTTC. The encoded protein is CSAGAKGASTYEQYF.